What follows is one T cell receptor (beta chain) and its context. Its matching antigen is unknown. Vbeta (60) and Jbeta (13) primers were used in the PCR. Generated by immunoSEQ multiplex PCR, the TCRdb table keeps only in-frame clones and is missing some. Of 110,000 or so clones listed, about 79% are singletons. CDR1 is WNHNN, CDR2 SYGVQD, per germline (reference sequence). The CDR3 covers 12 residues. V lost 0 bases to trimming and J lost 7 bases, with 7 bases between them. This specimen comes from a study of cytomegalovirus exposure and HLA in healthy donors. Study observations and caveats: Because they were indistinguishable, some V segments, including TRBV6-2 and TRBV6-3, were excluded. When analyzed later, a missense DCLRE1C variant was found to be linked to TCR beta V- and J-gene trimming. The study labeled 180 or so TCR beta chains cytomegalovirus-associated.

V gene TRBV10-1 combines with J gene TRBJ2-7, with D possibly matching TRBD1 (5 bases). Sequencing was done on a sample of PBMCs. The sequence was collected from a human donor in good health. CDR3 loop: CASSESNREQYF. The CDR3 DNA follows: TGCGCCAGCAGTGAGTCGAACAGGGAGCAGTACTTC.